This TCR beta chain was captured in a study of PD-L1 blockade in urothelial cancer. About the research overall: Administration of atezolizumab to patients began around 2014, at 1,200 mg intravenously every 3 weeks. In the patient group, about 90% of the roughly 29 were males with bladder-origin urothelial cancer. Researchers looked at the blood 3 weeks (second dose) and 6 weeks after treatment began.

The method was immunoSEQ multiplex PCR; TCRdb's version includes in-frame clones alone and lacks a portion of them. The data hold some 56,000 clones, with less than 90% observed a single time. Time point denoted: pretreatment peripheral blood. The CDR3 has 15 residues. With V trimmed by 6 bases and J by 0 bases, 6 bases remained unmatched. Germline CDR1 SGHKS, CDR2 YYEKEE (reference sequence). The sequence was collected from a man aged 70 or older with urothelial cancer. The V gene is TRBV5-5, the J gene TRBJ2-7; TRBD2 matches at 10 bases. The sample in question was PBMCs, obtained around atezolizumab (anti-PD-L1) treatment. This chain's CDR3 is CASTLAGAPSYEQYF. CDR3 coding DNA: TGTGCCAGCACCCTAGCGGGAGCACCCTCCTACGAGCAGTACTTC.